These 4 T cell receptor beta chains share one sample of origin, sequenced in a study of CD8+ T cells in alopecia areata. The treatment is: oral pan-JAK inhibitor, 5-10 mg twice daily. RNA, once extracted, was reverse transcribed into cDNA for use as the sequencing template. Profiling relied on immunoSEQ multiplex PCR, and the TCRdb table lists in-frame clones only, not all of them. There are around 100,000 clones in the sample; 44% occur only once, and around 18% lies in the top ten. Sample: CD8+ T cells sorted from blood, taken at week 24, from a patient treated with tofacitinib. The receptors here all came from a human donor with alopecia areata.

This clone was found a few times. The genes are TRBV25-1 and TRBJ1-2; perhaps TRBD1 as D (5 bases). The CDR3 spans 14 residues. Trimming pared 3 bases from V and 1 base from J, leaving 9 bases between. The germline V gene encodes CDR1 MGHDK and CDR2 SYGVNS. The CDR3 nucleotides read TGTGCCAGCAGTGACCCGGGACTTAACTATGGCTACACCTTC. The encoded protein is CASSDPGLNYGYTF.

The V gene is TRBV20-1, the J gene TRBJ2-1, with D perhaps TRBD1 (5 bases). This CDR3 has 11 residues. Germline V gene lookup returns CDR1 DFQATT and CDR2 SNEGSKA (reference sequence). V was cut by 1 base and J by 13 bases, with 11 bases left in between. DNA of the CDR3: TGCAGTGCTAGAGGGGGCGATCTTCAGTTCTTC. Translation gives CSARGGDLQFF.

The genes are TRBV7-2 and TRBJ2-4; D may be TRBD2 (6 bases). This CDR3 has 18 amino acids. Germline V CDR1 and CDR2: SGHTA, FQGNSA. With 5 bases removed from V and 0 bases from J, the gap between germline ends came to 20 bases. The CDR3 protein is CASSQRNLGGLAKNIQYF. Written as DNA, the CDR3 is TGTGCCAGCAGCCAACGGAACCTGGGGGGACTAGCCAAAAACATTCAGTACTTC.

The chain joins TRBV4-2 to TRBJ1-1, with no clear D. The CDR3 covers 13 residues. Germline V lookup: CDR1 LGHNA, CDR2 YNFKEQ. Trimming left V 1 base short and J 1 base short, with 4 bases between. The CDR3 DNA sequence: TGTGCCAGCAGCCAAGGGTCGAACACTGAAGCTTTCTTT. The encoded protein is CASSQGSNTEAFF.